This TCR beta chain was identified in a study of Ad26.COV2.S vaccination and SARS-CoV-2 variants. TCRdb's copy holds only in-frame clones and misses some; the assay was immunoSEQ multiplex PCR. The table lists a few hundred thousand clones, almost 90% of them singletons. Treatment defined: roughly 19 received Ad26.COV2.S at low or high dose, single or two shots; a few received placebo; per-sample allocation not given. Samples came from day 63 after the first vaccine or placebo injection. This clonotype was obtained from a person between 18 and 59 years old who received the Ad26.COV2.S COVID-19 vaccine or a placebo. Sequencing was performed on peripheral blood, taken in a trial of Ad26.COV2.S vaccine versus placebo.

CDR3 DNA sequence: TGTGCCAGCAGCCCGGGGCCGGCTCATGAAAGGACTGAAGCTTTCTTT. It yields the protein CASSPGPAHERTEAFF. The chain couples TRBV5-6 to TRBJ1-1; possibly TRBD1 for D (5 bases). CDR1 is SGHDT and CDR2 is YYEEEE in the germline V gene. The CDR3 runs 16 residues. Trimming removed 4 bases from V and 5 bases from J, with 21 bases in between.